Below are 5 T cell receptor beta chains sequenced from a single sample in a study of cytomegalovirus exposure and HLA in healthy donors. 60 Vbeta and 13 Jbeta primers were used in PCR. Repertoires were generated with immunoSEQ multiplex PCR, while TCRdb's copy carries only in-frame clones and drops some. The sample has 150,000 to 200,000 clones, roughly three quarters seen once; the top ten hold approximately 0.39%. Sequences were obtained from PBMCs. These receptors were obtained from a male donor in good health and CMV-seropositive.

The CDR3: CASSLPWRGANTGELFF. The CDR3 DNA is TGCGCCAGCAGCCTCCCGTGGCGGGGGGCGAACACCGGGGAGCTGTTTTTT. The rearrangement uses TRBV4-1 and TRBJ2-2, with 8 bases matching TRBD2. The CDR3 consists of 17 residues. Trimming cost V 4 bases and J 0 bases; bases outside gene matches: 7. The V gene's germline CDR1 is MGHRA and CDR2 YSYEKL.

The chain recombines TRBV28 with TRBJ1-4; no reliable D call. Trimming shortened V by 3 bases and J by 4 bases, and 12 bases separated the two germline ends. CDR3 length: 15 residues. Germline V gene lookup returns CDR1 MDHEN and CDR2 SYDVKM. The CDR3 DNA sequence: TGTGCCAGCAGTTTGCCCCCGTCCTATAATGAAAAACTGTTTTTT. Encoded protein: CASSLPPSYNEKLFF.

This clone was counted between two and nine times. V gene TRBV7-2 combines with J gene TRBJ2-5; TRBD2 agrees at 8 bases. The CDR3 covers 14 residues. Germline assignment: CDR1 SGHTA and CDR2 FQGNSA. The junction had 5 bases not matched to a gene; V was cut back by 3 bases and J by 5 bases. Here the CDR3 reads CASSFDGGAETQYF. The DNA for the CDR3 is TGTGCCAGCAGCTTCGACGGGGGGGCGGAGACCCAGTACTTC.

The rearrangement uses TRBV6-5 and TRBJ1-4, with 8 bases matching TRBD1. CDR3 length: 15 amino acids. The germline gives CDR1 MNHEY, CDR2 SVGAGI. V lost 3 bases and J lost 7; bases outside the gene matches: 7. CDR3 region: CASSYFRQGSEKLFF. CDR3 DNA: TGTGCCAGCAGTTATTTCCGACAGGGGTCTGAAAAACTGTTTTTT.

In its sample, this clone was seen a few times. The V and J genes are TRBV6-6 and TRBJ1-1; TRBD1 aligns across 11 bases. The CDR3 is 16 amino acids. Germline CDR1 is MNHNY and CDR2 is SVGAGI (reference sequence). Germline trimming cut 4 bases from V and 4 bases from J; bases unmatched to any gene: 8. The DNA for the CDR3 is TGTGCCAGCAGTTCCCGGGACAGGGGGTTTCGCACTGAAGCTTTCTTT. Translation: CASSSRDRGFRTEAFF.